These 26 T cell receptor beta chains were all obtained from the same sample, sequenced in a study of spatial heterogeneity in lung cancer. Stated time point: sample taken at primary tumor resection. Unsorted whole RNA of tumor, nontumor lung or frozen PBMC was sequenced. Each CDR3 protein is one row after TCRdb ran MiXCR on the 5' RACE reads. Of approximately 25,000 distinct CDR3 sequences in the sample, 6.9% were seen once. The material sequenced was PBMCs, taken at surgery. The receptors were sampled from a male donor with early-stage non-small cell lung cancer.

This clonotype was seen at least ten times. J is TRBJ1-1 and V is TRBV20-1; no firm D call. Germline CDR1 reads DFQATT; CDR2 reads SNEGSKA (reference sequence). This CDR3 comprises 11 residues. The V gene lost 3 bases and the J gene lost 8 bases, with 10 bases spanning the gap. CDR3 sequence: CSASQAEEAFF. DNA of the CDR3: TGCAGTGCTAGTCAGGCGGAAGAAGCTTTCTTT.

The gene calls are TRBV10-3 and TRBJ1-1, with 7 nucleotides matching TRBD1. V was clipped by 2 bases and J by 0 bases; unmatched bases: 0. The CDR3 consists of 14 residues. Looked up from germline, CDR1 is ENHRY and CDR2 is SYGVKD. In DNA form, the CDR3 reads TGTGCCATCAGTGAGACAGGGGTGAACACTGAAGCTTTCTTT. This encodes CAISETGVNTEAFF.

The chain has TRBV11-2 and TRBJ2-7; D not certain. Between the trimmed V and J ends, which lost 5 bases and 3 bases, there was a span of 11 bases. The CDR3 covers 13 residues. Germline V gene sequence: CDR1 SGHAT, CDR2 FQNNGV. The CDR3 nucleotides are TGTGCCAGCAGCCCCCGGACCAACTACGAGCAGTACTTC. Its translation: CASSPRTNYEQYF.

This chain links TRBV2 with TRBJ1-2, with no clear D. This CDR3 spans 11 amino acids. V dropped 7 bases and J dropped 3 bases, with 6 bases sitting between them. Germline V lookup: CDR1 SNHLY, CDR2 FYNNEI. CDR3 DNA: TGTGCCAGCAATCAGGACTATGGCTACACCTTC. This translates into CASNQDYGYTF.

The V and J genes are TRBV5-1 and TRBJ2-5; 7 positions match TRBD1. The CDR3 sequence is 15 residues long. V shed 3 bases, J shed 2 bases, and the junction held 7 bases outside the gene matches. CDR1 and CDR2 from the germline V gene are SGHRS and YFSETQ. CDR3 sequence: CASSSTTGLQETQYF. Here the CDR3 DNA reads TGCGCCAGCAGCTCAACGACAGGGCTTCAAGAGACCCAGTACTTC.

This clonotype has ten or more counts. This chain joins TRBV20-1 and TRBJ1-1, with a tentative D call TRBD1 (5 bases). The V gene lost 6 bases and the J gene lost 4 bases, with 18 bases spanning the gap. This CDR3 is built from 14 residues. Germline lookup yields CDR1 DFQATT and CDR2 SNEGSKA (reference sequence). The CDR3 loop reads CSATLGPPGTEAFF. The CDR3 bases are TGCAGTGCCACCCTGGGACCTCCAGGCACTGAAGCTTTCTTT.

The table lists this clonotype with many counts. The genes are TRBV2 and TRBJ1-2; 10 bases agree with TRBD1. The CDR3 has 13 amino acids. Unmatched junction bases numbered 7, after V lost 7 bases and J lost 8 bases. Germline values: CDR1 SNHLY, CDR2 FYNNEI. The CDR3 nucleotides are TGTGCCAGCATGGGACAGGGGATTGGCGGCTACACCTTC. Its protein is CASMGQGIGGYTF.

Ten or more counts support this clonotype. The chain links TRBV3-1 to TRBJ1-2; D might be TRBD1 (5 bases). V lost 5 bases and J lost 8, with 18 bases in between. Germline assignment: CDR1 LGHDT and CDR2 YNNKEL (reference sequence). The CDR3 runs 14 residues. Here the CDR3 reads CASSFRSGTEGYTF. In nucleotides, the CDR3 is TGTGCCAGCAGCTTTCGCTCAGGGACTGAAGGCTACACCTTC.

This clonotype was counted between two and nine times. This rearrangement joins TRBV5-6 to TRBJ2-1, with D unresolved. This CDR3 comprises 11 residues. The V end was cut by 1 base, the J end by 9 bases, with 5 bases between. Germline V gene sequence: CDR1 SGHDT, CDR2 YYEEEE. The CDR3 region has the DNA TGTGCCAGCAGCTTGCGGGCTGAGCAGTTCTTC. The encoded protein is CASSLRAEQFF.

This clonotype was counted many times. The V call is TRBV28, the J call TRBJ1-1; D remains ambiguous. CDR1 and CDR2 from the germline V gene are MDHEN and SYDVKM. V lost 7 bases to trimming and J lost 6 bases, with 12 bases between them. CDR3 length: 12 amino acids. CDR3 sequence: CASTYAGAEAFF. Written as DNA, the CDR3 is TGTGCCAGCACTTATGCAGGCGCTGAAGCTTTCTTT.

This clonotype was counted between two and nine times. The J gene is TRBJ2-1, the V gene TRBV7-2; possible D gene TRBD1, 6 bases. V dropped 2 bases and J dropped 13 bases, with 12 bases sitting between them. The CDR3 has 12 amino acids. Germline V CDR1 and CDR2: SGHTA, FQGNSA. As DNA, the CDR3 is TGTGCCAGCAGCTTAAACCGGGACAACCAGTTCTTC. Residues: CASSLNRDNQFF.

The V call is TRBV20-1, the J call TRBJ2-1; 12 nucleotides line up with TRBD2. The trim removed 7 bases at V and 0 bases at J, leaving 7 bases unmatched. The CDR3 consists of 16 residues. In germline, CDR1 is DFQATT, CDR2 SNEGSKA (reference sequence). The CDR3 DNA sequence: TGCAGTGTTGGGACTAGCGGGTCGAGCTCCTACAATGAGCAGTTCTTC. This encodes CSVGTSGSSSYNEQFF.

The V and J genes are TRBV9 and TRBJ2-5; 8 positions match TRBD1. The germline V gene has CDR1 SGDLS and CDR2 YYNGEE. V shed 4 bases, J shed 5 bases, and the junction held 10 bases outside the gene matches. CDR3 length: 15 amino acids. This chain's CDR3 is CASSYRQGSGETQYF. CDR3 DNA sequence: TGTGCCAGCAGCTACCGACAGGGGAGCGGTGAGACCCAGTACTTC.

The sample holds a few counts of this clonotype. J is TRBJ2-5 and V is TRBV11-2; D not resolved. V lost 2 bases and J 7 bases, leaving 11 bases between the germline ends. This CDR3 spans 13 amino acids. Germline lookup yields CDR1 SGHAT and CDR2 FQNNGV. CDR3 amino acids: CASSLREAGTQYF. DNA of the CDR3: TGTGCCAGCAGCTTACGAGAGGCAGGGACCCAGTACTTC.

This clonotype was counted ten times or more. This chain connects TRBV4-1 to TRBJ1-3; 10 nucleotides match TRBD1. The CDR3 consists of 14 residues. In germline, CDR1 is MGHRA, CDR2 YSYEKL. After removal of 4 bases from V and 8 bases from J, the junction contained 5 bases not matched to a gene. The CDR3 spells CASSLTGGTHTIYF. The CDR3 DNA reads TGCGCCAGCAGCCTGACAGGGGGCACGCACACCATATATTTT.

The sample holds a few counts of this clonotype. The chain is built from TRBV4-2 and TRBJ2-5, with 8 positions matching TRBD2. Germline V gives CDR1 LGHNA, CDR2 YNFKEQ. V lost 0 bases, J lost 5 bases, and 14 bases stayed unmatched. The CDR3 sequence is 18 residues long. The CDR3 DNA sequence: TGTGCCAGCAGCCAAGATCGTGCGGGGGGCTTCCAGGGGGAGACCCAGTACTTC. This gives the protein CASSQDRAGGFQGETQYF.

This clonotype occurred many times. This rearrangement joins TRBV10-3 to TRBJ2-7; 9 nucleotides align to TRBD2. This CDR3 region has 14 residues. The germline V gene encodes CDR1 ENHRY and CDR2 SYGVKD. J lost 3 bases, V lost 10 bases, and 10 bases had no gene match. CDR3 loop: CATTQLSGSYEQYF. For the CDR3, the DNA is TGTGCCACCACCCAACTTAGCGGGAGCTACGAGCAGTACTTC.

This clonotype was found many times. The rearrangement uses TRBV3-1 and TRBJ2-7, with TRBD1 matching 10 bases. The trim removed 3 bases at V and 5 bases at J, leaving 7 bases unmatched. The CDR3 consists of 15 residues. CDR1 is LGHDT and CDR2 is YNNKEL in the germline V gene (reference sequence). CDR3 loop: CASSHSSTGGHEQYF. For the CDR3, the DNA is TGTGCCAGCAGCCATTCCTCGACAGGGGGCCACGAGCAGTACTTC.

This clonotype appeared many times. J is TRBJ1-5 and V is TRBV5-1; 9 bases are a match to TRBD1. This CDR3 is built from 14 residues. CDR1 and CDR2 (germline): SGHRS, YFSETQ. V lost 4 bases to trimming and J lost 7 bases; unmatched junction nucleotides: 6. CDR3 DNA: TGCGCCAGCAGCCAGGACAGGGGTGGGCAGCCCCAGCATTTT. Amino acids: CASSQDRGGQPQHF.

This clonotype was seen repeatedly, ten times or more. This chain links TRBV6-1 with TRBJ1-1; perhaps TRBD1 as D (6 bases). Germline CDR1 reads MNHNS; CDR2 reads SASEGT. The CDR3 spans 16 residues. V gave up 5 bases and J gave up 1 base, with 17 bases separating them. CDR3 protein: CASSPLPGQSNTEAFF. In DNA, the CDR3 is TGTGCCAGCAGTCCACTGCCGGGACAATCGAACACTGAAGCTTTCTTT.

The chain recombines TRBV20-1 with TRBJ2-1; D is possibly TRBD2 (6 bases). V dropped 2 bases and J dropped 0 bases, with 17 bases sitting between them. The CDR3 is made up of 17 amino acids. Germline V CDR1 and CDR2: DFQATT, SNEGSKA (reference sequence). As DNA, the CDR3 is TGCAGTGCTAGACCCTTAAGTGGGACTGCCTCCTACAATGAGCAGTTCTTC. It specifies CSARPLSGTASYNEQFF.

Many counts were recorded for this clonotype. The chain carries TRBV11-2 and TRBJ2-1; D unresolved. Germline-derived CDR1 and CDR2 are SGHAT and FQNNGV. V was clipped by 5 bases and J by 5 bases, with 10 bases between them. The CDR3 runs 13 residues. The CDR3 DNA follows: TGTGCCAGCAGCCTCTACAGAAACAATGAGCAGTTCTTC. Translated, it gives CASSLYRNNEQFF.

This clonotype was counted many times. The chain employs TRBV6-5 and TRBJ2-7; TRBD1 agrees at 9 bases. V was clipped by 0 bases and J by 4 bases; unmatched bases: 4. CDR3 size: 15 residues. Germline CDR1 is MNHEY and CDR2 is SVGAGI. DNA of the CDR3: TGTGCCAGCAGTTACTCTGGGACAGGGATATACGAGCAGTACTTC. Translating gives CASSYSGTGIYEQYF.

The V and J genes are TRBV6-6 and TRBJ2-2, with 13 bases matching TRBD2. V shed 0 bases, J shed 6 bases, and the junction held 4 bases outside the gene matches. The germline V gene has CDR1 MNHNY and CDR2 SVGAGI (reference sequence). The CDR3 is made up of 17 amino acids. The CDR3 DNA follows: TGTGCCAGCAGTTACTCGGGACTAGCGGGGACTGCCGGGGAGCTGTTTTTT. Encoded protein: CASSYSGLAGTAGELFF.

The CDR3 bases are TGTGCCAGCAGCACAGTCCGGGACACAGATACGCAGTATTTT. Translated, it gives CASSTVRDTDTQYF. This rearrangement joins TRBV21-1 to TRBJ2-3; TRBD1, the D gene given by the table, was not confirmed from the DNA. TRBV21-1 is shown as a pseudogene. The CDR3 sequence is 14 residues long.

V gene TRBV20-1 combines with J gene TRBJ2-7, with D perhaps TRBD2 (5 bases). The CDR3 is made up of 11 amino acids. Trimming cost V 7 bases and J 7 bases, with 14 bases left between them. Germline CDR1 is DFQATT and CDR2 is SNEGSKA (reference sequence). The CDR3 is CSGRIAREQYF. In nucleotides, the CDR3 is TGCAGTGGCCGAATAGCGAGGGAGCAGTACTTC.